This record covers a single T cell receptor (beta chain). Its cognate antigen is unknown. The data were taken from a study of T cell responses to AZD1222 COVID-19 vaccine. Study-level results: Clonal diversity may have been underestimated, and the donors were mostly white British, with more females than males. Reportedly, nearly half of unique spike TCRs recognized epitopes outside B.1.351/B.1.1.7 mutations.

Data came from immunoSEQ multiplex PCR; TCRdb stores just in-frame clones and leaves some out. The repertoire holds some 120,000 clones, with roughly nine tenths as singletons. V lost 3 bases, J lost 6 bases, and 11 bases stayed unmatched. Germline values: CDR1 SGHRS, CDR2 YFSETQ. There are 15 residues in the CDR3. The receptor was isolated from an adult in good health. The rearrangement joins TRBV5-1 to TRBJ1-1; TRBD1 aligns across 7 bases. The sequencing used peripheral blood, collected on day 0 of AZD1222 vaccination. DNA for the CDR3: TGCGCCAGCAGCTCGACAGGGTTCCCAAACGCTGAAGCTTTCTTT. As protein: CASSSTGFPNAEAFF.